This T cell receptor (beta chain) was obtained from a study of technical replicates of blood from a few donors. The method was immunoSEQ multiplex PCR; TCRdb's version includes in-frame clones alone and lacks a portion of them. The repertoire has over 60,000 clones, 85% to 95% of them found once; the top ten carry 0.25% to 0.3%. This sequence originates from a human donor in good health. The specimen was T cells isolated from PBMCs.

The CDR3 loop reads CASSLGISRDTGELFF. The CDR3 DNA sequence: TGTGCCAGCAGCTTAGGAATTTCTCGGGACACCGGGGAGCTGTTTTTT. The V and J genes are TRBV11-2 and TRBJ2-2; D gene unclear. V lost 1 base, J lost 3 bases, and 12 bases lay in between. The CDR3 runs to 16 residues. Germline V gene sequence: CDR1 SGHAT, CDR2 FQNNGV.